The clone carrying this T cell receptor (beta chain) was observed a handful of times. Antigen: not known. This sample was included in a study of CD8+CD57+ T cells in acquired aplastic anemia. The template used for profiling TCR beta VDJ and CDR3 was genomic DNA. MiXCR, applied by TCRdb to the reads, yields one record per CDR3 protein. The sample includes around 130,000 distinct CDR3 sequences, around 48% of them seen just once. The study's findings and limits: There were roughly 28 CD8+ CDR3 sequences that occurred in both patients and controls.

Sequenced: sorted CD4+, CD8+, or CD8+CD57+ T cells (not recorded which) from PBMCs. The clonotype originates from a human donor in good health, serving as a control.

The CDR3 protein is CATIRPPGPSPLHF. Written as DNA, the CDR3 is TGTGCCACCATCCGCCCCCCGGGACCGTCACCCCTCCACTTT. V gene TRBV24-1 combines with J gene TRBJ1-6; D might be TRBD1 (5 bases). Germline V gene lookup returns CDR1 KGHDR and CDR2 SFDVKD. The CDR3 has 14 amino acids. V gave up 8 bases and J gave up 10 bases, with 17 bases separating them.